Shown below are 30 T cell receptor beta chains from a single sample sequenced in a study of follicular helper T cells after annual influenza vaccination. The sample's time point: 2014-2015 season, pre-vaccination. The table came from immunoSEQ multiplex PCR; TCRdb's copy has only in-frame clones and leaves some out. The sample lists approximately 11,000 clones, more than 65% occurring once. Here the sequenced sample was CXCR5- memory CD4+ T cells sorted from blood, taken on the day of influenza vaccination. These TCRs come from an adult who received the influenza vaccine.

This rearrangement joins TRBV29-1 to TRBJ2-5, with 12 nucleotides matching TRBD2. J gave up 10 bases and V 3 bases, and 6 bases lay outside the gene matches. The germline CDR1 and CDR2 sequences are SQVTM and ANQGSEA. This CDR3 comprises 13 residues. The CDR3 coding sequence is TGCAGCGTTGACGGACTAGCGGGACCCTTCCAGTACTTC. The encoded protein is CSVDGLAGPFQYF.

This clone was seen a handful of times. The genes are TRBV4-2 and TRBJ1-2; D remains ambiguous. The germline V gene has CDR1 LGHNA and CDR2 YNFKEQ. Trimming stripped 1 base from V and 0 bases from J, with 12 bases between. The CDR3 length is 16 residues. CDR3 sequence reads: CASSQGTGRSNYGYTF. The CDR3 DNA reads TGTGCCAGCAGCCAAGGGACCGGCCGTTCTAACTATGGCTACACCTTC.

CDR3 loop: CATWSRASTDTQYF. CDR3 bases: TGTGCCACCTGGTCAAGGGCTAGCACAGATACGCAGTATTTT. This chain joins TRBV27 and TRBJ2-3; no clear D gene. The CDR3 covers 14 residues. CDR1 MNHEY and CDR2 SMNVEV come from the germline V gene (reference sequence). V was clipped by 10 bases and J by 0 bases, with 14 bases between them.

This chain joins TRBV5-4 and TRBJ2-3; D is unclear. In germline, CDR1 is SGHNT, CDR2 YYREEE (reference sequence). The CDR3 is 12 amino acids. V lost 2 bases and J 4 bases, leaving 5 bases between the germline ends. In DNA, the CDR3 is TGTGCCAGCAGCTTTTGGTCAGATACGCAGTATTTT. Protein product: CASSFWSDTQYF. Full variable domain (remainder filled in from reference TRBV5-4 and TRBJ2-3): ETGVTQSPTHLIKTRGQQVTLRCSSQSGHNTVSWYQQALGQGPQFIFQYYREEENGRGNFPPRFSGLQFPNYSSELNVNALELDDSALYLCASSFWSDTQYFGPGTRLTVL.

This chain connects TRBV19 to TRBJ2-3, with TRBD2 matching over 9 bases. Germline CDR1 reads LNHDA; CDR2 reads SQIVND (reference sequence). The CDR3 extends over 14 amino acids. The V and J ends lost 3 bases and 3 bases, in that order; junction bases with no gene match: 1. CDR3 residues: CASSITSGTDTQYF. In DNA, the CDR3 is TGTGCCAGTAGTATTACTAGCGGGACAGATACGCAGTATTTT. Together with reference TRBV19 and TRBJ2-3, the CDR3 gives the full variable domain: DGGITQSPKYLFRKEGQNVTLSCEQNLNHDAMYWYRQDPGQGLRLIYYSQIVNDFQKGDIAEGYSVSREKKESFPLTVTSAQKNPTAFYLCASSITSGTDTQYFGPGTRLTVL.

The J gene is TRBJ2-7, the V gene TRBV4-1; possibly TRBD1 for D (7 bases). Looked up from germline, CDR1 is MGHRA and CDR2 is YSYEKL. The CDR3 has 15 residues. Trimming cost V 1 base and J 4 bases, with 14 bases left between them. The CDR3 reads CASSQGQGGPYEQYF. In DNA, the CDR3 is TGCGCCAGCAGCCAAGGACAGGGAGGTCCTTACGAGCAGTACTTC.

The V gene is TRBV4-1, the J gene TRBJ1-4, with unresolved D. CDR1 and CDR2 (germline): MGHRA, YSYEKL. Trimming removed 4 bases at V and 4 bases at J, with 19 bases between. The CDR3 length is 17 residues. CDR3 nucleotide sequence: TGCGCCAGCAGCCTCTCCGGGAGGGCTTGGGGTAATGAAAAACTGTTTTTT. This translates into CASSLSGRAWGNEKLFF.

V is TRBV9 and J is TRBJ2-5, with 10 bases identical to TRBD1. Germline assignment: CDR1 SGDLS and CDR2 YYNGEE. V trimming: 2 bases; J trimming: 5 bases; junction bases outside the gene matches: 3. The CDR3 extends over 14 amino acids. Written as DNA, the CDR3 is TGTGCCAGCAGCGTGGGACAGGGGATGGAGACCCAGTACTTC. The encoded protein is CASSVGQGMETQYF.

The chain employs TRBV2 and TRBJ1-1, with no clear D. The CDR3 sequence is 14 residues long. V was trimmed by 5 bases and J by 5 bases, leaving 15 bases between them. The germline V gene encodes CDR1 SNHLY and CDR2 FYNNEI. The CDR3 nucleotides are TGTGCCAGCAGTTCCGACATTGCGGCAACTGAAGCTTTCTTT. This gives the protein CASSSDIAATEAFF.

The chain employs TRBV6-1 and TRBJ1-3, with D possibly matching TRBD1 (6 bases). The CDR3 spans 16 residues. CDR1 is MNHNS, CDR2 SASEGT, per germline. Trimming removed 5 bases at V and 0 bases at J, with 14 bases between. The CDR3 nucleotides read TGTGCCAGCAGTAAAGAACAGGGACGCTCTGGAAACACCATATATTTT. Its translation is CASSKEQGRSGNTIYF.

The V gene is TRBV19, the J gene TRBJ2-3; 8 nucleotides agree with TRBD2. The CDR3 covers 14 residues. The V gene's germline CDR1 is LNHDA and CDR2 SQIVND (reference sequence). V trimming: 6 bases; J trimming: 5 bases; junction bases outside the gene matches: 7. This chain's CDR3 is CASSRTSPKDTQYF. The CDR3, as DNA: TGTGCCAGTAGCCGGACTAGCCCCAAAGATACGCAGTATTTT.

The rearrangement uses TRBV28 and TRBJ1-3, with D perhaps matching TRBD1 (5 bases). This CDR3 spans 15 amino acids. V was pared by 5 bases and J by 8 bases, with 19 bases between. CDR1 is MDHEN, CDR2 SYDVKM, per germline. Here the CDR3 DNA reads TGTGCCAGCAGTCCACCGGGACGGAGAGGGGACACCATATATTTT. Translating it yields CASSPPGRRGDTIYF.

The V gene is TRBV7-9, the J gene TRBJ2-5; 8 nucleotides agree with TRBD1. This CDR3 spans 16 amino acids. CDR1 is SEHNR and CDR2 is FQNEAQ in the germline V gene (reference sequence). V was pared by 5 bases and J by 1 base, with 9 bases of the junction left unmatched. In nucleotides, the CDR3 is TGTGCCAGCAGCACTCCCGGACAGGGTCCCCAAGAGACCCAGTACTTC. Translating it yields CASSTPGQGPQETQYF.

The V call is TRBV6-5, the J call TRBJ1-5; a weak D match, TRBD1 (5 bases). Looked up from germline, CDR1 is MNHEY and CDR2 is SVGAGI. The CDR3 runs 14 residues. V was pared by 2 bases and J by 7 bases, with 12 bases between. CDR3 region: CASSYGRGRQPQHF. The DNA of the CDR3 is TGTGCCAGCAGTTACGGGCGGGGCCGGCAGCCCCAGCATTTT.

This chain uses TRBV2 with TRBJ1-4; D remains ambiguous. The germline gives CDR1 SNHLY, CDR2 FYNNEI. Between the trimmed V and J ends, which lost 6 bases and 6 bases, there was a span of 5 bases. The CDR3 is 11 residues long. This chain's CDR3 is CASSADEKLFF. For the CDR3, the DNA is TGTGCCAGCAGCGCAGATGAAAAACTGTTTTTT.

V is TRBV28 and J is TRBJ1-5, with D maybe TRBD1 (5 bases). The V end lost 6 bases, the J end lost 6 bases, and 18 bases lay between the germline ends. Germline loops: CDR1 MDHEN, CDR2 SYDVKM. The CDR3 totals 15 residues. CDR3 protein: CASSAAGGSGQPQHF. CDR3 nucleotides: TGTGCCAGCAGCGCCGCGGGGGGGTCAGGTCAGCCCCAGCATTTT.

The chain joins TRBV7-9 to TRBJ2-3; 11 bases are a match to TRBD2. The CDR3 is made up of 17 amino acids. The germline CDR1 and CDR2 sequences are SEHNR and FQNEAQ (reference sequence). Germline trimming cut 6 bases from V and 1 base from J; bases unmatched to any gene: 9. For the CDR3, the DNA is TGTGCCAGCAGTTCCTATACTAGCGGGGGCCGCACAGATACGCAGTATTTT. Translated, it gives CASSSYTSGGRTDTQYF.

The V gene is TRBV10-3, the J gene TRBJ2-7; D is possibly TRBD1 (5 bases). The germline V and J ends were trimmed by 0 bases and 5 bases, with 11 bases remaining between them. The CDR3 sequence is 14 residues long. Germline V gene lookup returns CDR1 ENHRY and CDR2 SYGVKD. The CDR3 coding sequence is TGTGCCATCAGTGAGTCGAAGGGGTTCAACGAGCAGTACTTC. Translation: CAISESKGFNEQYF.

The J gene is TRBJ2-3, the V gene TRBV6-5, with a tentative D call TRBD2 (5 bases). Germline V gene sequence: CDR1 MNHEY, CDR2 SVGAGI. The CDR3 is 14 residues long. Trimming took 0 bases from V and 4 from J, leaving 8 bases between them. CDR3 coding DNA: TGTGCCAGCAGTTACTCCGAGGGCGCAGATACGCAGTATTTT. It is translated as CASSYSEGADTQYF.

The table lists this clone with a few counts. This rearrangement joins TRBV7-2 to TRBJ1-2; maybe TRBD1 (5 bases). With 4 bases removed from V and 4 bases from J, the gap between germline ends came to 13 bases. Germline V gives CDR1 SGHTA, CDR2 FQGNSA. CDR3 size: 14 residues. The CDR3 region has the DNA TGTGCCAGCAGCTCGACAGAGAAGGCCTATGGCTACACCTTC. It specifies CASSSTEKAYGYTF.

In this sample, this clone turned up a few times. Additional DNA sequences in this sample encode the identical CDR3. The rearrangement joins TRBV5-1 to TRBJ2-2, with 10 bases aligning to TRBD2. V dropped 2 bases and J dropped 4; count of bases not matched to a gene: 11. CDR1 SGHRS and CDR2 YFSETQ come from the germline V gene. This CDR3 comprises 18 residues. This CDR3 reads CASSFLPAGGGSTGELFF. The CDR3, as DNA: TGCGCCAGCAGCTTTTTACCAGCGGGAGGGGGGAGCACCGGGGAGCTGTTTTTT.

This clone was seen a single time. The rearrangement links TRBV5-1 to TRBJ2-5; 8 bases agree with TRBD2. The trim removed 4 bases at V and 1 base at J, leaving 3 bases unmatched. Germline CDR1 SGHRS, CDR2 YFSETQ. The CDR3 covers 14 residues. CDR3 bases: TGCGCCAGCAGCGAAGCGGGGGCCCAAGAGACCCAGTACTTC. Its protein is CASSEAGAQETQYF.

V usage is TRBV19 and J usage is TRBJ2-3; 10 bases line up with TRBD2. Trimming removed 1 base from V and 2 bases from J; junction bases left unmatched: 9. CDR1 and CDR2 from the germline V gene are LNHDA and SQIVND (reference sequence). This CDR3 region has 18 residues. CDR3 residues: CASSIVFVGLADTDTQYF. CDR3 bases: TGTGCCAGTAGTATAGTGTTCGTTGGACTAGCGGACACAGATACGCAGTATTTT.

This clone appeared once. The chain joins TRBV27 to TRBJ1-4, with 8 bases matching TRBD1. The CDR3 length is 20 residues. Germline V lookup: CDR1 MNHEY, CDR2 SMNVEV (reference sequence). Trimming cost V 5 bases and J 1 base; bases outside gene matches: 18. The CDR3 protein is CASSPARTGIHSRTNEKLFF. For the CDR3, the DNA is TGTGCCAGCAGTCCAGCCCGGACAGGGATCCACAGCCGAACTAATGAAAAACTGTTTTTT.

The chain joins TRBV7-2 to TRBJ1-1; D is ambiguous. Germline loops: CDR1 SGHTA, CDR2 FQGNSA. Trimming removed 0 bases at V and 6 bases at J, with 11 bases between. The CDR3 is made up of 14 amino acids. The CDR3 protein is CASSLAPGGPEAFF. The CDR3 DNA is TGTGCCAGCAGCTTAGCGCCTGGTGGCCCTGAAGCTTTCTTT.

This rearrangement joins TRBV30 to TRBJ1-4, with D perhaps matching TRBD1 (6 bases). The CDR3 is 16 residues long. The V gene's germline CDR1 is GTSNPN and CDR2 SVGIG (reference sequence). Between the trimmed V and J ends, which lost 1 base and 4 bases, there was a span of 16 bases. The DNA for the CDR3 is TGTGCCTGGAGTGCCCTGGGGGGCGGTGATAATGAAAAACTGTTTTTT. Translated: CAWSALGGGDNEKLFF.

The V gene is TRBV5-1, the J gene TRBJ2-7; 7 bases match TRBD1. The CDR3 sequence is 13 residues long. In germline, CDR1 is SGHRS, CDR2 YFSETQ. Losses at the gene ends were 5 bases for V and 3 bases for J; bases not matched to a gene: 5. CDR3 loop: CASSRWTGYEQYF. The CDR3, as DNA: TGCGCCAGCAGTCGATGGACAGGCTACGAGCAGTACTTC.

Only one count was recorded for this clone. CDR3 loop: CASSYAGQPQHF. In nucleotides, the CDR3 is TGTGCCAGCAGTTATGCGGGTCAGCCCCAGCATTTT. The J gene is TRBJ1-5, the V gene TRBV6-5; D gene unclear. Germline CDR1 and CDR2: MNHEY and SVGAGI. V shed 3 bases and J shed 6 bases, with 6 bases lying between them. The CDR3 length is 12 residues.

The V call is TRBV7-9, the J call TRBJ1-1; 11 bases map to TRBD1. The J segment lost 6 bases and the V segment lost 6 bases, leaving 9 bases of the junction unmatched. The germline V gene has CDR1 SEHNR and CDR2 FQNEAQ (reference sequence). This CDR3 comprises 15 residues. The DNA for the CDR3 is TGTGCCAGCAGTGCTCCGGGACAGGGGGTTCCTGAAGCTTTCTTT. Its translation: CASSAPGQGVPEAFF.

The chain uses TRBV19 and TRBJ1-4; D gene unclear. Germline V CDR1 and CDR2: LNHDA, SQIVND (reference sequence). Trimming stripped 6 bases from V and 7 bases from J, with 6 bases between. The CDR3 sequence is 11 residues long. The CDR3 nucleotides read TGTGCCAGTAGAGTCGGTGAAAAACTGTTTTTT. It encodes CASRVGEKLFF.